The clone carrying this T cell receptor (beta chain) was counted at least ten times. The record originates from a study of T cells after yellow fever vaccination. Overall study findings and caveats: The booster saw the reappearance of most primary-vaccination clones (around 96% CD4, about 88% CD8). Sorted memory subsets on day 0 lacked detectable levels of almost all vaccine-responding clonotypes.

The CDR3 length is 14 residues. Germline lookup yields CDR1 MNHNY and CDR2 SVGAGI (reference sequence). V gave up 7 bases and J gave up 9 bases, with 16 bases separating them. UMIs and a universal primer site were added when TCR cDNA was made by 5'RACE template switching. TCRdb re-derived calls from the 5' RACE reads in MiXCR, one entry per CDR3 protein. The profile shows 50,000 to 75,000 distinct CDR3 sequences, approximately 6.1% of them singletons. The chain has TRBV6-6 and TRBJ1-6; the D is unclear. This receptor was taken from a man between 18 and 29 years old who received the YFV17D yellow fever vaccine. The sequencing here drew on PBMCs, either bulk or a sorted T-cell subset (CD4+, CD8+, memory, or dextramer-sorted; not recorded which), taken on the day of the yellow fever booster vaccination. DNA for the CDR3: TGTGCCAGCACCGCTGGGAGGGCACCTTCACCCCTCCACTTT. Its protein product is CASTAGRAPSPLHF.